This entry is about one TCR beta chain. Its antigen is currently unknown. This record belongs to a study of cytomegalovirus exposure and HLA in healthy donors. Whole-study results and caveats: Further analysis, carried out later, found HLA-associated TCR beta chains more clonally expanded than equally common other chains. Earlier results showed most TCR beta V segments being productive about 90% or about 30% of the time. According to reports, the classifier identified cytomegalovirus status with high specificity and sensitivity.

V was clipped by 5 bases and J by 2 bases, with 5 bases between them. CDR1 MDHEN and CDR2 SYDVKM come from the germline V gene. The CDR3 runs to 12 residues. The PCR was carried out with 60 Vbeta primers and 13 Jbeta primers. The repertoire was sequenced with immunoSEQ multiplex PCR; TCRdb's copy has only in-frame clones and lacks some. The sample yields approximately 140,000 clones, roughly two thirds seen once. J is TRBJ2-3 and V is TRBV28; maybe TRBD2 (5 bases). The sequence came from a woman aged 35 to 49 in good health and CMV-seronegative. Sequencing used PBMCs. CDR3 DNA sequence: TGTGCCAGCAGTGACTACACAGATACGCAGTATTTT. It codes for CASSDYTDTQYF.